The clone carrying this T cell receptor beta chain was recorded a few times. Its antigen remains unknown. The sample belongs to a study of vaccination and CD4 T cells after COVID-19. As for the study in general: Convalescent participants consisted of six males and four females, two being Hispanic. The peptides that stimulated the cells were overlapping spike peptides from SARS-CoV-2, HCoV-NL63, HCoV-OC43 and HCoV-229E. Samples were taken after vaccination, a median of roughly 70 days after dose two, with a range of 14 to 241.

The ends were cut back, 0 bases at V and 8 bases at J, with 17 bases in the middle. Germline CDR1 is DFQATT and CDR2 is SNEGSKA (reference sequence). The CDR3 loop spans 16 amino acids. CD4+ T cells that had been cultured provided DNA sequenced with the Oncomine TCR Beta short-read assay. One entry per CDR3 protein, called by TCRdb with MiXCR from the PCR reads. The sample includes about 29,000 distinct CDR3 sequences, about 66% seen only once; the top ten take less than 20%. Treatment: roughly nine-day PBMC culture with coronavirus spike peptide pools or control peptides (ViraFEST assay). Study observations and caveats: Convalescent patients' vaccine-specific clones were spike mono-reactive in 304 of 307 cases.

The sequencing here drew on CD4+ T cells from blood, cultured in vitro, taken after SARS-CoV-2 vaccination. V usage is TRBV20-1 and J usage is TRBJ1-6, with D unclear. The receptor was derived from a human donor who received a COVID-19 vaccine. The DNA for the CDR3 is TGCAGTGCTAGAGACCTGGACGCCGGTGGGGATTCACCCCTCCACTTT. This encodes CSARDLDAGGDSPLHF.